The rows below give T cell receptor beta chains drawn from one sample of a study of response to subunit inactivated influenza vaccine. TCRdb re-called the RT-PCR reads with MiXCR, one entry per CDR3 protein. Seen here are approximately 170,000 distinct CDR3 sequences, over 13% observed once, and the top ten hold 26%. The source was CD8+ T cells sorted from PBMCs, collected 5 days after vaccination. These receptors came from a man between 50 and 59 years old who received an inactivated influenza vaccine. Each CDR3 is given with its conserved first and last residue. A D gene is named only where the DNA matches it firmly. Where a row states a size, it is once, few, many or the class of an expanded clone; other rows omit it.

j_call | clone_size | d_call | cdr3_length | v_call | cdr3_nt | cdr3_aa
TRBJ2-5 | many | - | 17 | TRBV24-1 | TGTGCCACCAGTGATTTTAACCTCCAGGGGTACCAAGAGACCCAGTACTTC | CATSDFNLQGYQETQYF
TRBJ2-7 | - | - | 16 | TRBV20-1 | TGCAGTGCTAGAGAAAACCCGGCCCCAAACTCGGACGAGCAGTACTTC | CSARENPAPNSDEQYF
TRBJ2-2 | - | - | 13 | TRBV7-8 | TGTGCCAGCAGCTTAACCCGGGGCGGGGAGCTGTTTTTT | CASSLTRGGELFF
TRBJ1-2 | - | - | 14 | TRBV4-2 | TGTGCCAGCAGCCCCTCGTTAAGGGAGGATGGCTACACCTTC | CASSPSLREDGYTF
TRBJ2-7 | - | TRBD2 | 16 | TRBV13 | TGTGCCAGCAGCTCCCCGGGGACTACCCCTGCCTACGAGCAGTACTTC | CASSSPGTTPAYEQYF
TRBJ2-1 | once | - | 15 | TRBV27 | TGTGCAGTAGCCAAGGGGGTAAAGTCCTACAATGAGCAGTTCTTC | CAVAKGVKSYNEQFF
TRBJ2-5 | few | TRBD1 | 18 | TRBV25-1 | TGTGCCAGCAGTGAATATGGGAAGGACAGGGAGTACCAAGAGACCCAGTACTTC | CASSEYGKDREYQETQYF
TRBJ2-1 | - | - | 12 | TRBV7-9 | TGTGCCAGCAGCGGGGGCAACAATGAGCAGTTCTTC | CASSGGNNEQFF
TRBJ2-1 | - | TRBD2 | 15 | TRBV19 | TGTGCCAGTACCCCCCGACTAGCGGGAGGCAATGAGCAGTTCTTC | CASTPRLAGGNEQFF
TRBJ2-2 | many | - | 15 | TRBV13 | TGTGCCAGCAGCTTAGAGGGGCGCGGCACCGGGGAGCTGTTTTTT | CASSLEGRGTGELFF
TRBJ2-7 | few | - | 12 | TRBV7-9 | TGTGCCAGCAGCTTAGGTCTCCACGAGCAGTACTTC | CASSLGLHEQYF
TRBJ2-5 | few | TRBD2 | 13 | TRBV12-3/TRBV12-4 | TGTGCCAGCAGTTTAAGCGGGGATGAGACCCAGTACTTC | CASSLSGDETQYF
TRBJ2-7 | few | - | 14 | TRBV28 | TGTGCCAGCGCCGTAGGGGTAGGGGTAGGCGAGCAGTACTTC | CASAVGVGVGEQYF
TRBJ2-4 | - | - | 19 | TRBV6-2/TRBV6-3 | TGTGCCAGCAGTTACTCTACGCCGACAGCTGGGGAGGCCAAAAACATTCAGTACTTC | CASSYSTPTAGEAKNIQYF
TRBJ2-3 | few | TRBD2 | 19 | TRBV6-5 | TGTGCCAGCAGTTACTCAGGACTAGCGGGAGATCATCTCACAGATACGCAGTATTTT | CASSYSGLAGDHLTDTQYF
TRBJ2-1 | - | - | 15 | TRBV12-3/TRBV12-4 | TGTGCCAGCATTCTGGACGGTAGCTCCTACAATGAGCAGTTCTTC | CASILDGSSYNEQFF
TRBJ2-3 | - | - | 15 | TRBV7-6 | TGTGCCAGCAGCTTAATTGTTCGTGATTCGGATACGCAGTATTTT | CASSLIVRDSDTQYF
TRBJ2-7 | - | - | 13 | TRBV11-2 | TGTGCCAGCAGCCCGGGACCTCCCTACGAGCAGTACTTC | CASSPGPPYEQYF
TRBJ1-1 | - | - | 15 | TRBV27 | TGTGCCAGCAGTTTATTGTACGGATTGAACACTGAAGCTTTCTTT | CASSLLYGLNTEAFF
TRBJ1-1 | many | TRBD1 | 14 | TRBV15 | TGTGCCACCAGCGGCCACAGGGGGAACACTGAAGCTTTCTTT | CATSGHRGNTEAFF
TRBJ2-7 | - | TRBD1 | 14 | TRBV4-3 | TGCGCCAGCAGCCAAGTTGGACAGGGCGGCGAGCAGTACTTC | CASSQVGQGGEQYF
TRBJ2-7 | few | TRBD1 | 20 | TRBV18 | TGTGCCAGCTCACCACCCCCTTCCATGACAGGGGACCGCTTTTACTACGAGCAGTACTTC | CASSPPPSMTGDRFYYEQYF
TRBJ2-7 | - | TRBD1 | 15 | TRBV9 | TGTGCCAGCAGCGGTGGGACAGGCGGCGGGTGGGAGCAGTACTTC | CASSGGTGGGWEQYF
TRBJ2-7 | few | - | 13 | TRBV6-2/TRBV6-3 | TGTGCCAGCAGTAGTCTGGGTTTCCACGAGCAGTACTTC | CASSSLGFHEQYF
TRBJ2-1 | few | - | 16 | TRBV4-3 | TGCGCCAGCAGCCAAGACGGCACGAGCTCCTACAATGAGCAGTTCTTC | CASSQDGTSSYNEQFF
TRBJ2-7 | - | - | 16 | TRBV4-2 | TGTGCCAGCAGCCTCCAGGGGCTCGAGGGAATTAACGAGCAGTACTTC | CASSLQGLEGINEQYF
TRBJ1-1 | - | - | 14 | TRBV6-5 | TGTGCCAGCAGTTACTCAGTCTCGAACACTGAAGCTTTCTTT | CASSYSVSNTEAFF
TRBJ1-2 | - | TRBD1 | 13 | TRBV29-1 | TGCAGCGTAGAGGACAGGGCCCACTATGGCTACACCTTC | CSVEDRAHYGYTF
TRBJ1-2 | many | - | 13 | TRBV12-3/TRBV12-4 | TGTGCCAGCAGTCCGGACAGTATCTATGGCTACACCTTC | CASSPDSIYGYTF
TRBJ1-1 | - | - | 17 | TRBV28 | TGTGCCAGCAGTCTAGTGAAGGCAGGGGCCAAGGACACTGAAGCTTTCTTT | CASSLVKAGAKDTEAFF
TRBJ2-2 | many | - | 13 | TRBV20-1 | TGCAGTGCCCCTTACCCTAACACCGGGGAGCTGTTTTTT | CSAPYPNTGELFF
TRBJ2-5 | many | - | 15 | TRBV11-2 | TGTGCCAGCAGCCAACGACGGGGATTGGAAGAGACCCAGTACTTC | CASSQRRGLEETQYF
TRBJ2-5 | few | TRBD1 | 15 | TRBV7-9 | TGTGCCAGCAGCGTAAGACAGGGGGCCGGAGAGACCCAGTACTTC | CASSVRQGAGETQYF
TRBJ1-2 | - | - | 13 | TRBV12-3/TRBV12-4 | TGTGCCAGCAGTTTCCCAGGTGCCTATGGCTACACCTTC | CASSFPGAYGYTF
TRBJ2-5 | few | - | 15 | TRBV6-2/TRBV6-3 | TGTGCCAGCAGTTCCTCCATGGACAGCCAAGAGACCCAGTACTTC | CASSSSMDSQETQYF
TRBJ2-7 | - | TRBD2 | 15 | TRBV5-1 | TGCGCCAGCAGCTTGGAGGGACTAGCGGGAGACGAGCAGTACTTC | CASSLEGLAGDEQYF
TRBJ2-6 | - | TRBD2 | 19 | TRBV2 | TGTGCCAGCAATCGCGCTAGCGGGGTCGCGGCCTCTGGGGCCAACGTCCTGACTTTC | CASNRASGVAASGANVLTF
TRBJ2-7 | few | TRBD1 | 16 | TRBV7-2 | TGTGCCAGCAGCTTATTCAGGGGGCCACCATCCTACGAGCAGTACTTC | CASSLFRGPPSYEQYF
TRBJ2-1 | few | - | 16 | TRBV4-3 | TGCGCCAGCAGCCAAGACGGGGTAGACTCCTACAATGAGCAGTTCTTC | CASSQDGVDSYNEQFF
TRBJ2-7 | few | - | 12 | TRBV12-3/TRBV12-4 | TGTGCCAGCAGCCACAATAACTACGAGCAGTACTTC | CASSHNNYEQYF